This TCR beta chain is drawn from a study of HIV-infected patients and healthy controls. All unsorted peripheral T cells were captured because whole blood was used without fractionation. The RNA source was a roughly 2.5 ml peripheral blood draw. CDR3 size: 14 residues. CDR1 and CDR2 (germline): LNHNV, YYDKDF (reference sequence). Deletions cut 4 bases from V and 5 bases from J, with 14 bases between. cDNA was made from around 0.45 ug RNA using alpha and beta constant primers. Using multiplexing indices, alpha and beta chain libraries were generated apart by chain-specific third strand synthesis. TCRdb reprocessed the 5' RACE reads via MiXCR and lists one record per CDR3 protein. The table has over 10,000 distinct CDR3 sequences, roughly 10% seen once.

Sequences were obtained from blood. The V gene is TRBV15, the J gene TRBJ1-1; perhaps TRBD1 as D (5 bases). This clonotype was obtained from an adult in good health. The CDR3 DNA reads TGTGCCACCAGCACCAGCTGGGAGGGGACTGAAGCTTTCTTT. Protein: CATSTSWEGTEAFF.